The TCR beta chain described here comes from a study of regulatory T cells in long-lasting Graves disease. After removal of 0 bases from V and 1 base from J, the junction contained 3 bases not matched to a gene. Germline values: CDR1 DFQATT, CDR2 SNEGSKA (reference sequence). The CDR3 is made up of 16 amino acids. The sample's time point: persistent/refractory GD, antithyroid drugs over 5 years with positive TRAb. TCR sequences were obtained from RNA taken from PBMCs. Building the TCR beta libraries relied on iRepertoire HTBI primers, and CDR3 regions underwent Arm-PCR. MiXCR, applied by TCRdb to the multiplex PCR reads, yields one record per CDR3 protein. The data contain over 300,000 distinct CDR3 sequences, about 20% of them singletons.

The sequences come from peripheral blood mononuclear cells (PBMCs), collected when the disease was refractory, from a patient treated with antithyroid drugs. The chain employs TRBV20-1 and TRBJ2-5; 12 positions match TRBD2. This clonotype was sampled from a female donor with Graves disease. In DNA form, the CDR3 reads TGCAGTGCTAGAGATGGACTAGCGGGGATCCAAGAGACCCAGTACTTC. Translation: CSARDGLAGIQETQYF.